Shown below are 24 T cell receptor beta chains from a single sample sequenced in a study of control samples from healthy donors and cancer patients. Clones were sequenced by immunoSEQ multiplex PCR, and TCRdb holds only the in-frame ones, with some missing. The sample lists about 77,000 clones; 80% to 95% were seen once. The material sequenced was blood. The receptors here all came from a woman aged 60-70 years in good health.

V and J are TRBV7-2 and TRBJ2-7; D unresolved. This CDR3 spans 11 amino acids. CDR1 and CDR2 (germline): SGHTA, FQGNSA. V shed 5 bases and J shed 3 bases, with 5 bases lying between them. As DNA, the CDR3 is TGTGCCAGCAGCCTAGACTACGAGCAGTACTTC. Protein: CASSLDYEQYF.

The chain recombines TRBV18 with TRBJ2-3, with unresolved D. The V and J ends lost 6 bases and 6 bases respectively, with 10 bases between them. This CDR3 comprises 12 residues. Germline loops: CDR1 KGHSH, CDR2 LQKENI. The CDR3 loop is CASSLRGDTQYF. DNA for the CDR3: TGTGCCAGCTCCCTTCGAGGTGATACGCAGTATTTT. Variable domain in full (rest from reference TRBV18 and TRBJ2-3): NAGVMQNPRHLVRRRGQEARLRCSPMKGHSHVYWYRQLPEEGLKFMVYLQKENIIDESGMPKERFSAEFPKEGPSILRIQQVVRGDSAAYFCASSLRGDTQYFGPGTRLTVL.

The chain combines TRBV20-1 with TRBJ1-4; D is ambiguous. V lost 5 bases to trimming and J lost 8 bases, with 9 bases between them. The germline V gene encodes CDR1 DFQATT and CDR2 SNEGSKA (reference sequence). CDR3 size: 11 residues. The CDR3 protein is CSAPVTEKLFF. CDR3 in DNA: TGCAGTGCTCCTGTGACGGAAAAACTGTTTTTT.

This clone was observed once. The chain uses TRBV7-2 and TRBJ2-7; 7 nucleotides line up with TRBD2. Germline V gene data show CDR1 as SGHTA and CDR2 as FQGNSA. J lost 3 bases, V lost 2 bases, and 4 bases had no gene match. The length of the CDR3 is 14 residues. CDR3 region: CASSLRRESYEQYF. CDR3 DNA: TGTGCCAGCAGCTTAAGGCGGGAGAGCTACGAGCAGTACTTC. The complete variable domain, with remaining parts taken from reference TRBV7-2 and TRBJ2-7, reads GAGVSQSPSNKVTEKGKDVELRCDPISGHTALYWYRQSLGQGLEFLIYFQGNSAPDKSGLPSDRFSAERTGGSVSTLTIQRTQQEDSAVYLCASSLRRESYEQYFGPGTRLTVT.

V and J are TRBV30 and TRBJ2-1; 7 bases map to TRBD2. In germline, CDR1 is GTSNPN, CDR2 SVGIG (reference sequence). V dropped 4 bases and J dropped 6; count of bases not matched to a gene: 21. The CDR3 spans 18 residues. The CDR3 is CAWNAMGHSRGSVNEQFF. In DNA form, the CDR3 reads TGTGCCTGGAACGCCATGGGCCACAGTCGCGGGAGCGTCAATGAGCAGTTCTTC.

This chain links TRBV30 with TRBJ1-3; no firm D call. V gave up 5 bases and J gave up 0 bases, with 8 bases separating them. The CDR3 is made up of 13 amino acids. The germline V gene encodes CDR1 GTSNPN and CDR2 SVGIG (reference sequence). Here the CDR3 reads CAWGGHSGNTIYF. CDR3 in DNA: TGTGCCTGGGGTGGCCACTCTGGAAACACCATATATTTT.

The chain is built from TRBV25-1 and TRBJ1-6; TRBD1 matches 8 bases. The ends lost 3 bases at V and 7 bases at J; junction bases unmatched: 5. The CDR3 is 15 residues long. Germline assignment: CDR1 MGHDK and CDR2 SYGVNS. The CDR3 spells CASSDWTGQNSPLHF. For the CDR3, the DNA is TGTGCCAGCAGTGATTGGACAGGGCAAAATTCACCCCTCCACTTT.

The rearrangement uses TRBV2 and TRBJ1-1; D is ambiguous. Germline V gene data show CDR1 as SNHLY and CDR2 as FYNNEI. The V end was cut by 7 bases, the J end by 0 bases, with 15 bases between. The CDR3 loop spans 15 amino acids. CDR3 residues: CASILGLLVNTEAFF. CDR3 bases: TGTGCCAGCATCCTCGGCCTTCTCGTGAACACTGAAGCTTTCTTT.

The V gene is TRBV10-3, the J gene TRBJ2-7, with 8 nucleotides matching TRBD2. This CDR3 has 14 amino acids. Germline CDR1 reads ENHRY; CDR2 reads SYGVKD. Trimming at V came to 6 bases and at J to 3 bases, leaving 7 bases not matched to a gene. The CDR3 protein is CAISGRSGSYEQYF. CDR3 bases: TGTGCCATCAGCGGAAGAAGCGGGAGCTACGAGCAGTACTTC.

The rearrangement links TRBV10-1 to TRBJ1-1; TRBD1 aligns across 8 bases. V gave up 2 bases and J gave up 4 bases; unmatched junction bases: 3. The V gene's germline CDR1 is WNHNN and CDR2 SYGVQD (reference sequence). The length of the CDR3 is 14 residues. The CDR3 sequence is CASSERTGITEAFF. CDR3 nucleotide sequence: TGCGCCAGCAGTGAGAGGACAGGGATCACTGAAGCTTTCTTT.

The rearrangement links TRBV28 to TRBJ2-7; 11 bases align to TRBD1. The ends lost 5 bases at V and 2 bases at J; junction bases unmatched: 5. CDR1 MDHEN and CDR2 SYDVKM come from the germline V gene. There are 15 residues in the CDR3. In nucleotides, the CDR3 is TGTGCCAGCAGTCCCCCGGGACAGGGGGCCTACGAGCAGTACTTC. Translated, it gives CASSPPGQGAYEQYF.

V and J are TRBV28 and TRBJ1-1; a possible D gene is TRBD1 (6 bases). V was pared by 2 bases and J by 8 bases, with 9 bases between. Looked up from germline, CDR1 is MDHEN and CDR2 is SYDVKM. This CDR3 region has 12 residues. The CDR3 loop is CASSLVGGEAFF. The CDR3 bases are TGTGCCAGCAGTTTAGTCGGGGGCGAAGCTTTCTTT.

The gene calls are TRBV19 and TRBJ2-1; D remains ambiguous. The CDR3 extends over 13 amino acids. The germline gives CDR1 LNHDA, CDR2 SQIVND (reference sequence). Trimming took 5 bases from V and 2 from J, leaving 7 bases between them. The CDR3 DNA is TGTGCCAGTAGTCGCCTGGCCTACAATGAGCAGTTCTTC. Translating gives CASSRLAYNEQFF.

The chain links TRBV7-2 to TRBJ1-2; no clear D gene. The CDR3 has 13 amino acids. From germline, CDR1 is SGHTA and CDR2 FQGNSA. V lost 3 bases to trimming and J lost 6 bases, with 11 bases between them. CDR3 amino acids: CASSLDLRDGYTF. CDR3 bases: TGTGCCAGCAGCTTGGACCTCAGAGATGGCTACACCTTC.

The chain recombines TRBV28 with TRBJ2-3; 7 bases match TRBD2. After removal of 4 bases from V and 2 bases from J, the junction contained 12 bases not matched to a gene. Germline V gene lookup returns CDR1 MDHEN and CDR2 SYDVKM. The CDR3 has 17 amino acids. The CDR3 loop is CASSSPGGSGATDTQYF. CDR3 nucleotide sequence: TGTGCCAGCAGTTCCCCCGGGGGGAGCGGGGCCACAGATACGCAGTATTTT. Full variable domain (remainder filled in from reference TRBV28 and TRBJ2-3): DVKVTQSSRYLVKRTGEKVFLECVQDMDHENMFWYRQDPGLGLRLIYFSYDVKMKEKGDIPEGYSVSREKKERFSLILESASTNQTSMYLCASSSPGGSGATDTQYFGPGTRLTVL.

CDR3 amino acids: CAISEGLAGDFYEQFF. The CDR3 DNA sequence: TGTGCCATCAGTGAGGGACTAGCGGGAGATTTCTATGAGCAGTTCTTC. The chain combines TRBV10-3 with TRBJ2-1; 13 bases line up with TRBD2. The V gene end was trimmed by 2 bases and the J gene end by 8 bases; junction bases not matched to a gene: 6. The germline CDR1 and CDR2 sequences are ENHRY and SYGVKD. The CDR3 covers 16 residues.

The CDR3 here is CASRAGGETQYF. CDR3 sequence (DNA): TGTGCCAGCAGGGCGGGAGGCGAGACCCAGTACTTC. V gene TRBV14 combines with J gene TRBJ2-5, with 8 bases matching TRBD2. The V gene's germline CDR1 is SGHDN and CDR2 FVKESK. The J segment lost 5 bases and the V segment lost 6 bases, leaving 2 bases of the junction unmatched. The CDR3 runs to 12 residues.

In its sample, this clone was seen a few times. The chain uses TRBV5-6 and TRBJ2-3; D uncertain. From germline, CDR1 is SGHDT and CDR2 YYEEEE. Trimming shortened V by 0 bases and J by 2 bases, and 7 bases separated the two germline ends. This CDR3 has 14 amino acids. The CDR3 region is CASSLDMFTDTQYF. The CDR3 nucleotides read TGTGCCAGCAGCTTGGATATGTTCACAGATACGCAGTATTTT. Full variable domain (remainder filled in from reference TRBV5-6 and TRBJ2-3): DAGVTQSPTHLIKTRGQQVTLRCSPKSGHDTVSWYQQALGQGPQFIFQYYEEEERQRGNFPDRFSGHQFPNYSSELNVNALLLGDSALYLCASSLDMFTDTQYFGPGTRLTVL.

The rearrangement joins TRBV6-5 to TRBJ1-6, with unresolved D. The germline gives CDR1 MNHEY, CDR2 SVGAGI. The CDR3 has 15 residues. The V end was cut by 6 bases, the J end by 4 bases, with 13 bases between. CDR3 protein: CASSPTGSYNSPLHF. The CDR3 DNA sequence: TGTGCCAGCAGCCCCACTGGCAGTTATAATTCACCCCTCCACTTT.

The chain joins TRBV30 to TRBJ2-1; 7 bases line up with TRBD2. The germline V gene has CDR1 GTSNPN and CDR2 SVGIG (reference sequence). The CDR3 is 11 residues long. Trimming took 1 base from V and 10 from J; bases not matched to a gene: 1. CDR3 protein: CAWSELAEQFF. The CDR3 DNA reads as TGTGCCTGGAGTGAACTAGCGGAGCAGTTCTTC.

This rearrangement joins TRBV10-1 to TRBJ1-1, with D hard to call. CDR3 length equals 14 residues. With 0 bases removed from V and 6 bases from J, the gap between germline ends came to 11 bases. The V gene's germline CDR1 is WNHNN and CDR2 SYGVQD (reference sequence). The CDR3 coding sequence is TGCGCCAGCAGTGAGTCGACGGGGAGGGCTGAAGCTTTCTTT. As protein: CASSESTGRAEAFF.

The V and J genes are TRBV28 and TRBJ2-3; unclear D gene. The CDR3 has 14 residues. Trimming took 6 bases from V and 2 from J, leaving 12 bases between them. Germline CDR1 is MDHEN and CDR2 is SYDVKM. The CDR3 region has the DNA TGTGCCAGCAGCCCCCCCCCAGACACAGATACGCAGTATTTT. Its protein is CASSPPPDTDTQYF.

The chain uses TRBV14 and TRBJ2-3; D perhaps matches TRBD2 (6 bases). Germline V gene sequence: CDR1 SGHDN, CDR2 FVKESK. Between the trimmed V and J ends, which lost 1 base and 4 bases, there was a span of 12 bases. The CDR3 is 15 amino acids. The CDR3 nucleotides are TGTGCCAGCAGCCAAGTTGTCTGGGAGGCAGATACGCAGTATTTT. Translation: CASSQVVWEADTQYF.

This chain connects TRBV6-5 to TRBJ1-1; 8 bases are a match to TRBD1. The ends lost 6 bases at V and 4 bases at J; junction bases unmatched: 7. Looked up from germline, CDR1 is MNHEY and CDR2 is SVGAGI. The CDR3 consists of 14 residues. The CDR3 reads CASRRGQGVTEAFF. The CDR3 DNA sequence: TGTGCCAGCAGGCGAGGACAGGGCGTCACTGAAGCTTTCTTT.